The next 29 T cell receptor beta chains were all read from a single sample in a study of T-cell memory formation after mild COVID-19. TCRdb re-derived calls from the 5' RACE reads in MiXCR, one entry per CDR3 protein. Among roughly 86,000 distinct CDR3 sequences listed, less than 15% were seen once. The sample comprised PBMCs or a T cell subset sorted from them (not recorded which). The receptors were gathered from an adult woman who had mild COVID-19 (a few samples of this study predate the infection). Cell type and time point are not known.

The chain carries TRBV4-1 and TRBJ1-4, with 7 positions matching TRBD1. V lost 9 bases to trimming and J lost 5 bases; unmatched junction nucleotides: 15. CDR1 and CDR2 (germline): MGHRA, YSYEKL. This CDR3 spans 16 amino acids. CDR3 in amino acids: CASKTGAEVGNEKLFF. CDR3 coding DNA: TGCGCCAGTAAAACAGGGGCTGAGGTTGGGAATGAAAAACTGTTTTTT.

The chain is built from TRBV6-1 and TRBJ2-7, with D perhaps matching TRBD1 (5 bases). The germline gives CDR1 MNHNS, CDR2 SASEGT. The CDR3 is made up of 14 amino acids. The V gene lost 6 bases and the J gene lost 1 base, with 13 bases spanning the gap. The CDR3 is CASRLLGLSYEQYF. In nucleotides, the CDR3 is TGTGCCAGCAGACTCTTGGGGCTGTCCTACGAGCAGTACTTC.

This clonotype was recorded a few times. The V gene is TRBV5-1, the J gene TRBJ2-7; 7 bases are shared with TRBD1. The V segment lost 0 bases and the J segment 3 bases; nucleotides outside the gene matches: 3. Germline CDR1 is SGHRS and CDR2 is YFSETQ. CDR3 length equals 14 residues. The CDR3, as DNA: TGCGCCAGCAGCTTGGAGACAGGGAACTACGAGCAGTACTTC. Translated: CASSLETGNYEQYF.

A single count supports this clonotype. The chain carries TRBV12-3 or TRBV12-4 and TRBJ1-1; no reliable D call. The CDR3 has 11 residues. Trimming stripped 6 bases from V and 5 bases from J, with 7 bases between. The CDR3 DNA is TGTGCCAGCAGGCTTAGGACTGAAGCTTTCTTT. It is translated as CASRLRTEAFF.

This clonotype appeared a few times. Sequence at one end of the junction differs from germline and may be a read error. The rearrangement joins TRBV7-7 to TRBJ2-5; possibly TRBD1 for D (6 bases). The CDR3 is 15 residues long. Germline V gene sequence: CDR1 SSHAT, CDR2 FNYEAQ (reference sequence). The CDR3 loop reads CASSYRDTYQETQYF. CDR3 nucleotide sequence: TGTGCTAGCAGCTACCGGGACACCTACCAAGAGACCCAGTACTTC.

The chain combines TRBV15 with TRBJ2-3; D is possibly TRBD1 or TRBD2 (5 bases each). V was cut by 1 base and J by 2 bases, with 13 bases left in between. Germline loops: CDR1 LNHNV, CDR2 YYDKDF (reference sequence). This CDR3 has 16 amino acids. DNA for the CDR3: TGTGCCACCAGCAGAGCCGCCAGGGAGTACACAGATACGCAGTATTTT. Translation: CATSRAAREYTDTQYF.

J is TRBJ2-5 and V is TRBV4-3; tentative D call: TRBD2 (6 bases). V was clipped by 0 bases and J by 5 bases, with 13 bases between them. Germline lookup yields CDR1 LGHNA and CDR2 YSLEER. This CDR3 is built from 15 residues. In DNA, the CDR3 is TGCGCCAGCAGCCAAGATCGCAGCGGGTGGGAGACCCAGTACTTC. It codes for CASSQDRSGWETQYF.

The J gene is TRBJ1-1, the V gene TRBV29-1; the match to TRBD1 covers 7 bases. This CDR3 region has 13 residues. The junction had 6 bases not matched to a gene; V was cut back by 0 bases and J by 8 bases. Germline-derived CDR1 and CDR2 are SQVTM and ANQGSEA. CDR3 bases: TGCAGCGTTGAAGACCTTAGACAGGGAGAAGCTTTCTTT. It yields the protein CSVEDLRQGEAFF.

This clonotype appeared once. This chain's CDR3 is CASSLSRVNEQYF. DNA for the CDR3: TGTGCCAGCAGTTTAAGCAGGGTAAACGAGCAGTACTTC. The rearrangement links TRBV27 to TRBJ2-7, with D possibly being TRBD1 (5 bases). CDR1 and CDR2 from the germline V gene are MNHEY and SMNVEV (reference sequence). V lost 2 bases and J lost 5, with 10 bases in between. This CDR3 is built from 13 residues.

The chain employs TRBV25-1 and TRBJ2-5; TRBD2 aligns across 7 bases. From germline, CDR1 is MGHDK and CDR2 SYGVNS. After removal of 6 bases from V and 5 bases from J, the junction contained 12 bases not matched to a gene. The CDR3 spans 15 residues. The CDR3 loop reads CASSVGGISRETQYF. CDR3 sequence (DNA): TGTGCCAGCAGCGTCGGGGGGATATCTCGGGAGACCCAGTACTTC.

This clonotype occurred a few times. The J gene is TRBJ2-1, the V gene TRBV7-9; possibly TRBD1 for D (5 bases). Deletions cut 1 base from V and 15 bases from J, with 13 bases between. This CDR3 is 12 amino acids long. Germline-derived CDR1 and CDR2 are SEHNR and FQNEAQ (reference sequence). CDR3 in DNA: TGTGCCAGCAGCTTAGGGGCAGGGAATCTGTTCTTC. This sequence encodes CASSLGAGNLFF.

The V call is TRBV5-4, the J call TRBJ1-1; D unresolved. Germline-derived CDR1 and CDR2 are SGHNT and YYREEE (reference sequence). The CDR3 contains 14 residues. V was cut by 5 bases and J by 10 bases, with 21 bases left in between. The chain's CDR3 is CASSPADRRLGAFF. The CDR3 DNA reads TGTGCCAGCAGTCCCGCGGACCGAAGGTTAGGAGCTTTCTTT.

This clonotype was detected many times. This chain links TRBV29-1 with TRBJ1-3, with a weak D call TRBD1 (5 bases). Trimming cost V 4 bases and J 4 bases, with 17 bases left between them. Per the germline V gene, CDR1 is SQVTM and CDR2 is ANQGSEA. The CDR3 has 15 amino acids. CDR3 nucleotides: TGCAGCGTTGGCGGCGGGAGGGGACTCGGAAACACCATATATTTT. Translation: CSVGGGRGLGNTIYF. Full variable domain (outside the CDR3, taken from reference TRBV29-1 and TRBJ1-3): SAVISQKPSRDICQRGTSLTIQCQVDSQVTMMFWYRQQPGQSLTLIATANQGSEATYESGFVIDKFPISRPNLTFSTLTVSNMSPEDSSIYLCSVGGGRGLGNTIYFGEGSWLTVV.

This clonotype was observed a few times. This chain links TRBV3-1 with TRBJ2-4, with D perhaps matching TRBD1 or TRBD2 (7 bases each). The germline gives CDR1 LGHDT, CDR2 YNNKEL (reference sequence). The CDR3 extends over 16 amino acids. V dropped 0 bases and J dropped 6 bases, with 15 bases sitting between them. This chain's CDR3 is CASSQDQGGWANIQYF. DNA of the CDR3: TGTGCCAGCAGCCAAGATCAGGGGGGGTGGGCAAACATTCAGTACTTC. The entire variable domain, with the rest obtained from reference TRBV3-1 and TRBJ2-4, is as follows: DTAVSQTPKYLVTQMGNDKSIKCEQNLGHDTMYWYKQDSKKFLKIMFSYNNKELIINETVPNRFSPKSPDKAHLNLHINSLELGDSAVYFCASSQDQGGWANIQYFGAGTRLSVL.

The chain joins TRBV27 to TRBJ1-2; TRBD1 aligns across 9 bases. This CDR3 has 13 amino acids. Trimming removed 4 bases from V and 14 bases from J; junction bases left unmatched: 11. Germline V lookup: CDR1 MNHEY, CDR2 SMNVEV (reference sequence). CDR3 loop: CASSSDRGTVLTF. CDR3 DNA: TGTGCCAGCAGTTCAGACAGGGGGACGGTGTTGACCTTC.

This clonotype was recorded a few times. The chain recombines TRBV6-5 with TRBJ2-1; TRBD2 agrees at 12 bases. Germline V gene data show CDR1 as MNHEY and CDR2 as SVGAGI. V shed 7 bases and J 7 bases; nucleotides not matched to a gene: 17. There are 18 residues in the CDR3. As DNA, the CDR3 is TGTGCCAGCACCTTACTAGGGCTAGCGGGAGGGCCGGGGAATGAGCAGTTCTTC. It codes for CASTLLGLAGGPGNEQFF.

The chain joins TRBV15 to TRBJ2-3, with a weak D call TRBD1 (6 bases). Trimming took off 5 bases at V and 4 bases at J, with 13 bases between the two ends. The V gene's germline CDR1 is LNHNV and CDR2 YYDKDF (reference sequence). The CDR3 sequence is 14 residues long. The CDR3, as DNA: TGTGCCACCAGCGGACAGTGGCACGCAGATACGCAGTATTTT. Its protein product is CATSGQWHADTQYF.

CDR3 sequence reads: CASSSPGTSGTREQYF. The CDR3 nucleotides read TGTGCCAGCAGTTCCCCAGGGACTAGCGGGACTCGCGAGCAGTACTTC. The chain employs TRBV12-3 or TRBV12-4 and TRBJ2-7; 13 positions match TRBD2. This CDR3 spans 16 amino acids. With 4 bases clipped from V and 6 bases from J, the junction kept 9 bases outside the gene matches.

The rearrangement uses TRBV20-1 and TRBJ2-7; no clear D. The germline V gene encodes CDR1 DFQATT and CDR2 SNEGSKA (reference sequence). CDR3 length equals 11 residues. V lost 5 bases and J 3 bases, leaving 8 bases between the germline ends. CDR3 nucleotides: TGCAGTGCTGTAAGAGACTACGAGCAGTACTTC. As protein: CSAVRDYEQYF.

The rearrangement uses TRBV6-5 and TRBJ2-7; TRBD2 matches 11 bases. The germline V gene has CDR1 MNHEY and CDR2 SVGAGI. The V and J ends lost 4 bases and 2 bases, in that order; junction bases with no gene match: 4. This CDR3 has 15 amino acids. The CDR3 here is CASSFTSGSTYEQYF. CDR3 DNA sequence: TGTGCCAGCAGTTTCACTAGCGGGAGTACCTACGAGCAGTACTTC.

The chain couples TRBV7-9 to TRBJ2-5; D assignment may be TRBD1 or TRBD2 (5 bases each). Trimming cost V 5 bases and J 3 bases, with 22 bases left between them. In germline, CDR1 is SEHNR, CDR2 FQNEAQ (reference sequence). The CDR3 is 17 residues long. CDR3 sequence reads: CASSPWDLRIGEETQYF. The CDR3 DNA is TGTGCCAGCAGCCCCTGGGACCTCCGAATAGGGGAAGAGACCCAGTACTTC.

The V gene is TRBV2, the J gene TRBJ2-3, with D tentatively TRBD1 (6 bases). Trimming removed 3 bases at V and 4 bases at J, with 8 bases between. CDR3 length equals 13 residues. Looked up from germline, CDR1 is SNHLY and CDR2 is FYNNEI. CDR3 DNA: TGTGCCAGCAGTGACAGGGGCCCAGATACGCAGTATTTT. This gives the protein CASSDRGPDTQYF.

This clonotype was seen ten or more times. The chain carries TRBV20-1 and TRBJ2-1; TRBD2 matches 7 bases. Germline V CDR1 and CDR2: DFQATT, SNEGSKA (reference sequence). Unmatched junction bases numbered 13, after V lost 3 bases and J lost 8 bases. There are 15 residues in the CDR3. The CDR3 nucleotides read TGCAGTGCTAGTCCCCCGGGACTACCCTCCCATGAGCAGTTCTTC. Residues: CSASPPGLPSHEQFF.

Only a few counts were recorded for this clonotype. The CDR3 nucleotides read TGTGCCACCAGTGATACCCCCTACAGGGCCGACAATGAGCAGTTCTTC. It specifies CATSDTPYRADNEQFF. This chain connects TRBV24-1 to TRBJ2-1; D possibly corresponds to TRBD1 (6 bases). Between the trimmed V and J ends, which lost 3 bases and 5 bases, there was a span of 16 bases. The CDR3 is 16 amino acids. From germline, CDR1 is KGHDR and CDR2 SFDVKD.

V usage is TRBV20-1 and J usage is TRBJ2-7; D gene unclear. Between the trimmed V and J ends, which lost 5 bases and 6 bases, there was a span of 17 bases. The length of the CDR3 is 13 residues. The V gene's germline CDR1 is DFQATT and CDR2 SNEGSKA (reference sequence). In DNA form, the CDR3 reads TGCAGTGCTCCGGCCTCGTCTTTCACCGAGCAGTACTTC. Translating gives CSAPASSFTEQYF.

This clonotype occurred a few times. This chain joins TRBV7-6 and TRBJ2-2; D may be TRBD1 or TRBD2 (5 bases each). Trimming cost V 0 bases and J 5 bases, with 16 bases left between them. The germline CDR1 and CDR2 sequences are SGHVS and FNYEAQ. CDR3 size: 17 residues. The CDR3 nucleotides are TGTGCCAGCAGCTTAGCCCCAGGACAAGGCGGGACCGGGGAGCTGTTTTTT. Translation gives CASSLAPGQGGTGELFF.

This clonotype was observed a few times. The rearrangement links TRBV6-4 to TRBJ2-4; 7 nucleotides line up with TRBD2. V shed 8 bases and J 4 bases; nucleotides not matched to a gene: 14. Germline CDR1 is MRHNA and CDR2 is SNTAGT. This CDR3 spans 16 amino acids. The DNA of the CDR3 is TGTGCCAGCTCCCAGCGTCGGAGCGGGGAAAAAAACATTCAGTACTTC. This encodes CASSQRRSGEKNIQYF.

This clonotype was detected only once. One end of the junction varies from germline; a read error may be responsible. The chain combines TRBV5-1 with TRBJ1-1; D perhaps matches TRBD1 (5 bases). Germline V gene lookup returns CDR1 SGHRS and CDR2 YFSETQ. This CDR3 region has 14 residues. CDR3: CASSFGRANTDAFF. The CDR3 DNA reads TGCGCCAGCAGCTTCGGCAGGGCGAACACTGATGCTTTCTTT.

The rearrangement links TRBV4-1 to TRBJ2-3, with 9 nucleotides matching TRBD1. Germline V gene data show CDR1 as MGHRA and CDR2 as YSYEKL. The length of the CDR3 is 18 residues. V shed 0 bases, J shed 2 bases, and the junction held 9 bases outside the gene matches. CDR3 sequence reads: CASSQESGQGFVTDTQYF. The CDR3 DNA reads TGCGCCAGCAGCCAAGAGTCGGGACAGGGTTTTGTCACAGATACGCAGTATTTT.